The clone carrying this T cell receptor (beta chain) came up a few times. Its antigen remains unidentified. Germline V gene lookup returns CDR1 SGHVS and CDR2 FQNEAQ. The CDR3 length is 14 residues. Trimming cost V 5 bases and J 3 bases, with 11 bases left between them. This record comes from a study of CD8 T cells in ankylosing spondylitis. Study observations and caveats: It appeared that ankylosing spondylitis blood was characterized by a TCR beta motif of fewer than ten highly homologous variants. Reportedly, matched ankylosing spondylitis synovial fluid was significantly enriched for disease-linked clones.

TCRdb re-called the 5' RACE reads with MiXCR, one entry per CDR3 protein. Of roughly 700,000 distinct CDR3 sequences in the sample, around 19% were seen once. The sequenced material came from blood, either unsorted or a sorted T cell fraction (not recorded which). This TCR was sampled from a male donor with ankylosing spondylitis. V gene TRBV7-8 combines with J gene TRBJ1-5; weak D call: TRBD1 (5 bases). In DNA, the CDR3 is TGTGCCAGCAGCCGAGGACAAGCCAATCAGCCCCAGCATTTT. Its protein is CASSRGQANQPQHF. The full variable domain, completed using reference TRBV7-8 and TRBJ1-5, is GAGVSQSPRYKVAKRGQDVALRCDPISGHVSLFWYQQALGQGPEFLTYFQNEAQLDKSGLPSDRFFAERPEGSVSTLKIQRTQQEDSAVYLCASSRGQANQPQHFGDGTRLSIL.